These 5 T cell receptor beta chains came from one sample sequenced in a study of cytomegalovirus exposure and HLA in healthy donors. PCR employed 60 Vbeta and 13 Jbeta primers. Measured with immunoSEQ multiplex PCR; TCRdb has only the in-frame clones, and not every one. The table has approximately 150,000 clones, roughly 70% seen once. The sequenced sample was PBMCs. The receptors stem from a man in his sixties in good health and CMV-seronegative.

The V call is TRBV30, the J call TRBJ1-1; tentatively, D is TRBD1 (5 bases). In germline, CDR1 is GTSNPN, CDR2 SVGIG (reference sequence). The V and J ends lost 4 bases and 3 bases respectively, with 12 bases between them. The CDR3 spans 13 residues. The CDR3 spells CAWTPDKDTEAFF. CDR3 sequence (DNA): TGTGCCTGGACCCCGGACAAAGACACTGAAGCTTTCTTT.

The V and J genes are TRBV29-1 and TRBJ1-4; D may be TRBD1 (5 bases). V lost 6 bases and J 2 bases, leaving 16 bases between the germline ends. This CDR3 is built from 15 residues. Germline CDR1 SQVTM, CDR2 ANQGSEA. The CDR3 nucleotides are TGCAGCGTGGGGGGGGACGTAGGGACTAATGAAAAACTGTTTTTT. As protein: CSVGGDVGTNEKLFF. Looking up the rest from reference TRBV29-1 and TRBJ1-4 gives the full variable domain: SAVISQKPSRDICQRGTSLTIQCQVDSQVTMMFWYRQQPGQSLTLIATANQGSEATYESGFVIDKFPISRPNLTFSTLTVSNMSPEDSSIYLCSVGGDVGTNEKLFFGSGTQLSVL.

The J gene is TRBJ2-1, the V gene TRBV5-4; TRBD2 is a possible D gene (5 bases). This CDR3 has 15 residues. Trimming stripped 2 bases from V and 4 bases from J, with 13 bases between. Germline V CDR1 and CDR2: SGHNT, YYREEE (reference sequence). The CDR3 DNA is TGTGCCAGCAGCTTATCATCCGGGATTTACAATGAGCAGTTCTTC. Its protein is CASSLSSGIYNEQFF.

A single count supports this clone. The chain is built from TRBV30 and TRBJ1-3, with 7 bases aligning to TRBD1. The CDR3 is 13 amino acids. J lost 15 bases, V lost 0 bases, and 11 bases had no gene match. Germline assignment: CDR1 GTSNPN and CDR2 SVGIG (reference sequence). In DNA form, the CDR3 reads TGTGCCTGGAGTGTAGGGCCCCGGGACAGAGGATATTTT. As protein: CAWSVGPRDRGYF.

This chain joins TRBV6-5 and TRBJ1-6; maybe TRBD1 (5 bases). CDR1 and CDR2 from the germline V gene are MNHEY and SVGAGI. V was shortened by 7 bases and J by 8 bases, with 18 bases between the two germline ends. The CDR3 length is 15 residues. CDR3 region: CASNPGGKGDSPLHF. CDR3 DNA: TGTGCCAGCAATCCCGGGGGGAAGGGCGATTCACCCCTCCACTTT.